One and the same sample provided the 23 T cell receptor beta chains below, sequenced in a study of blood T cells in healthy people across ages (dated by TCRdb to between 2015 and 2017). Libraries were built with 5' RACE. The data were produced on an Illumina HiSeq 2500. A second about 6 to 11 cycle PCR used a sample-barcoded 5' primer and a J-beta primer mix. The raw public reads went through TCRdb reprocessing: fastp at Q25, MiXCR clone calling, in-frame beta chains kept. Under each unique CDR3 protein, matching rows form one entry showing the most common genes and DNA. This sample holds over 1.5 million distinct CDR3 sequences; approximately 50% were observed only once. The top ten clonotypes cover approximately 2.1% of the sample. Source material: blood. These TCRs come from a woman in her forties in good health.

This clonotype appeared a few times. The genes are TRBV6-2 or TRBV6-3 and TRBJ2-7; no clear D gene. The CDR3 sequence is 14 residues long. Trimming removed 4 bases at V and 2 bases at J, with 12 bases between. CDR1 and CDR2 (germline): MNHEY, SVGEGT. CDR3 sequence reads: CASSSHSPPYEQYF. The CDR3 DNA reads as TGTGCCAGCAGTTCTCACTCTCCCCCCTACGAGCAGTACTTC.

The chain uses TRBV6-6 and TRBJ2-3; D ambiguous. This CDR3 is 15 amino acids long. The germline CDR1 and CDR2 sequences are MNHNY and SVGAGI (reference sequence). The V gene lost 2 bases and the J gene lost 4 bases, with 13 bases spanning the gap. CDR3 DNA sequence: TGTGCCAGCAGTTACCCATTACCAGAAGCAGATACGCAGTATTTT. Translation: CASSYPLPEADTQYF.

This clonotype was picked up a small number of times. J is TRBJ2-7 and V is TRBV20-1, with D perhaps matching TRBD1 or TRBD2 (7 bases each). V lost 0 bases and J 3 bases, leaving 18 bases between the germline ends. CDR1 DFQATT and CDR2 SNEGSKA come from the germline V gene (reference sequence). CDR3 length equals 16 residues. CDR3 residues: CSARDGDREGFYEQYF. DNA of the CDR3: TGCAGTGCTAGAGATGGAGACAGGGAGGGTTTCTACGAGCAGTACTTC.

There are a few counts of this clonotype. The rearrangement uses TRBV27 and TRBJ2-4; a possible D gene is TRBD1 (6 bases). V was shortened by 6 bases and J by 0 bases, with 30 bases between the two germline ends. The CDR3 spans 21 residues. The germline CDR1 and CDR2 sequences are MNHEY and SMNVEV (reference sequence). The DNA of the CDR3 is TGTGCCAGCAGAAGAGTTGTAGGGGGACATAAGGATTATTTAGCCAAAAACATTCAGTACTTC. Translating gives CASRRVVGGHKDYLAKNIQYF.

This sequence joins TRBV4-2 and TRBJ2-7; D possibly corresponds to TRBD1 (6 bases). Trimming stripped 7 bases from V and 1 base from J, with 14 bases between. CDR1 LGHNA and CDR2 YNFKEQ come from the germline V gene. The CDR3 runs to 14 residues. The CDR3 sequence: CASNLQGKSYEQYF. The CDR3 DNA reads as TGTGCCAGCAACCTACAGGGCAAATCCTACGAGCAGTACTTC.

This clonotype was seen a few times. The chain employs TRBV7-2 and TRBJ1-4; D uncertain. V lost 3 bases and J lost 7, with 6 bases in between. The CDR3 runs 12 residues. The germline V gene encodes CDR1 SGHTA and CDR2 FQGNSA. The DNA of the CDR3 is TGTGCCAGCAGCTTCGGGAGTGAAAAACTGTTTTTT. Its translation: CASSFGSEKLFF.

The chain uses TRBV28 and TRBJ1-2, with 10 bases lining up with TRBD1. In germline, CDR1 is MDHEN, CDR2 SYDVKM. Germline trimming cut 3 bases from V and 5 bases from J; bases unmatched to any gene: 9. This CDR3 has 16 amino acids. The CDR3 region is CASSFGGTGVPYGYTF. The DNA for the CDR3 is TGTGCCAGCAGTTTCGGTGGGACAGGGGTACCGTATGGCTACACCTTC.

With respect to this clonotype: Mismatch with germline at one junction end may stem from a read error. The J gene is TRBJ2-4, the V gene TRBV12-3 or TRBV12-4; 14 bases fit TRBD2. The CDR3 extends over 19 amino acids. The CDR3 DNA is TGTGCCAGCAGTTCTGGACTAGCGGGGGGACCCATAGCCAAAAACATTAAGTACTTC. It encodes CASSSGLAGGPIAKNIKYF.

This chain connects TRBV20-1 to TRBJ2-2; D remains ambiguous. The CDR3 length is 13 residues. The germline V gene encodes CDR1 DFQATT and CDR2 SNEGSKA (reference sequence). V gave up 3 bases and J gave up 2 bases, with 7 bases separating them. The CDR3 loop reads CSASHRNTGELFF. CDR3 bases: TGCAGTGCTAGCCACCGAAACACCGGGGAGCTGTTTTTT.

The chain links TRBV15 to TRBJ2-5; the D gene is possibly TRBD1 (6 bases). The V end lost 0 bases, the J end lost 4 bases, and 12 bases lay between the germline ends. Germline V gene lookup returns CDR1 LNHNV and CDR2 YYDKDF (reference sequence). CDR3 size: 15 residues. In nucleotides, the CDR3 is TGTGCCACCAGCAGAGATGCAGGGGTCGGAGAGACCCAGTACTTC. Translating it yields CATSRDAGVGETQYF.

The chain employs TRBV7-2 and TRBJ2-1, with 9 nucleotides matching TRBD1. This CDR3 has 16 residues. Trimming took 1 base from V and 4 from J; bases not matched to a gene: 5. Germline assignment: CDR1 SGHTA and CDR2 FQGNSA. CDR3 protein: CASSLGDRALYNEQFF. Written as DNA, the CDR3 is TGTGCCAGCAGCTTAGGGGACAGGGCCCTATACAATGAGCAGTTCTTC.

The chain joins TRBV28 to TRBJ1-5, with D possibly matching TRBD1 (6 bases). The germline CDR1 and CDR2 sequences are MDHEN and SYDVKM. CDR3 length: 15 amino acids. The V and J ends lost 5 bases and 11 bases respectively, with 22 bases between them. In DNA, the CDR3 is TGTGCCAGCAGTAAACCTGACAGGTTTGTTTTGGCCCAGCATTTT. This encodes CASSKPDRFVLAQHF.

This rearrangement joins TRBV7-9 to TRBJ2-3, with 10 bases that match TRBD2. The V gene end was trimmed by 6 bases and the J gene end by 2 bases; junction bases not matched to a gene: 5. CDR3 length: 15 amino acids. From germline, CDR1 is SEHNR and CDR2 FQNEAQ (reference sequence). CDR3: CASRNSGGSTDTQYF. CDR3 DNA: TGTGCCAGCAGGAATAGCGGGGGGTCCACAGATACGCAGTATTTT.

As regards this clonotype: A read error may account for a junction end that differs from germline. The V and J genes are TRBV5-1 and TRBJ1-1, with 7 bases lining up with TRBD1. Germline CDR1 is SGHRS and CDR2 is YFSETQ. This CDR3 contains 14 residues. In DNA, the CDR3 is TGCGCCAACAGCTTGGGACAGCTGAACACTGAAGCTTTCTTT. Its protein is CANSLGQLNTEAFF.

The V and J genes are TRBV7-9 and TRBJ2-7, with a possible D match to TRBD1 (7 bases). Germline V CDR1 and CDR2: SEHNR, FQNEAQ (reference sequence). The germline V and J ends were trimmed by 5 bases and 3 bases, with 17 bases remaining between them. The CDR3 is 15 amino acids. CDR3 protein: CASSDTRQGGYEQYF. The CDR3 DNA follows: TGTGCCAGCAGCGACACGCGCCAGGGGGGCTACGAGCAGTACTTC.

J is TRBJ1-4 and V is TRBV28; 7 bases match TRBD1. V lost 6 bases, J lost 6 bases, and 7 bases stayed unmatched. The CDR3 sequence is 14 residues long. The V gene's germline CDR1 is MDHEN and CDR2 SYDVKM. The CDR3 bases are TGTGCCAGCAGACCGGACAGGCTCGATGAAAAACTGTTTTTT. Translation gives CASRPDRLDEKLFF.

This chain uses TRBV11-2 with TRBJ2-1; D might be TRBD1 or TRBD2, each matching 6 bases. The DNA end is more similar to TRBJ2-7, so the J call may be wrong. Germline CDR1 is SGHAT and CDR2 is FQNNGV. CDR3 length: 15 residues. Here the CDR3 reads CASSRGTGSYNEQYF. Written as DNA, the CDR3 is TGTGCCAGCAGCAGGGGGACTGGCTCCTACAATGAGCAGTACTTC.

A remark on this clonotype: Germline is not matched at one junction end, which may reflect a read error. V usage is TRBV20-1 and J usage is TRBJ2-3; D is uncertain. The germline V gene has CDR1 DFQATT and CDR2 SNEGSKA (reference sequence). The CDR3 has 10 residues. The DNA for the CDR3 is TGCAGTGCAAACACAGAGACGCAGTATTTT. Protein sequence: CSANTETQYF.

The chain is built from TRBV5-1 and TRBJ1-1; 9 bases are shared with TRBD1. Germline V gives CDR1 SGHRS, CDR2 YFSETQ. V was clipped by 5 bases and J by 6 bases; unmatched bases: 14. CDR3 size: 16 residues. CDR3 sequence (DNA): TGCGCCAGCAGGTCGGGGACAGGGACTACCGCGGCTGAAGCTTTCTTT. Translating it yields CASRSGTGTTAAEAFF.

The J gene is TRBJ2-1, the V gene TRBV20-1, with 9 bases identical to TRBD2. The CDR3 loop spans 19 amino acids. Germline CDR1 is DFQATT and CDR2 is SNEGSKA (reference sequence). V lost 0 bases and J lost 0; bases outside the gene matches: 12. The chain's CDR3 is CSARDGRTISGGSYNEQFF. Here the CDR3 DNA reads TGCAGTGCTAGAGATGGTCGCACTATTAGCGGGGGCTCCTACAATGAGCAGTTCTTC.

The rearrangement links TRBV6-2 or TRBV6-3 to TRBJ2-5, with 10 bases matching TRBD1. The tail of the sequence fits TRBJ2-7 better, so the J call may be wrong. Germline V gene data show CDR1 as MNHEY and CDR2 as SVGEGT. The CDR3 runs 16 residues. CDR3 sequence reads: CASSYSGTGVTYEQYF. The CDR3 nucleotides read TGTGCCAGCAGTTACTCCGGGACAGGGGTCACCTACGAGCAGTACTTC.

This clonotype was found many times. The chain has TRBV7-2 and TRBJ2-3, with D possibly matching TRBD1 (6 bases). The germline CDR1 and CDR2 sequences are SGHTA and FQGNSA. CDR3 length: 14 residues. V was trimmed by 4 bases and J by 0 bases, leaving 8 bases between them. Here the CDR3 reads CASSSGHSTDTQYF. The CDR3 coding sequence is TGTGCCAGCAGCTCGGGACATAGCACAGATACGCAGTATTTT.

There are a few counts of this clonotype. The chain carries TRBV7-2 and TRBJ2-1, with no clear D. The length of the CDR3 is 12 residues. Germline V CDR1 and CDR2: SGHTA, FQGNSA. V was shortened by 1 base and J by 15 bases, with 13 bases between the two germline ends. This CDR3 is CASSLVGYVPFF. The DNA for the CDR3 is TGTGCCAGCAGCTTAGTCGGATACGTTCCGTTCTTC.